In this sample, the clone carrying this T cell receptor (beta chain) turned up many times. The antigen remains undetermined. TCR beta VDJ and CDR3 were profiled, and genomic DNA was the template. TCRdb fed the reads into MiXCR, producing one record per CDR3 protein. Found here are about 220,000 distinct CDR3 sequences, 30% to 35% of them singletons; the top ten hold approximately 1.2%. This specimen belongs to a study of CD8+CD57+ T cells in acquired aplastic anemia. Turning to the study itself: The sorted CD4+ and CD8+ cells yielded an average about 3.5 ug of DNA. An average of approximately 11 million reads for CD4+ cells was obtained from healthy donors.

Study outcomes and limitations: Patients and controls shared just under 30 CD8+ CDR3 sequences.

This clonotype was obtained from a human donor in good health, serving as a control. Specimen: sorted CD4+, CD8+, or CD8+CD57+ T cells (not recorded which) from PBMCs.

CDR3 DNA: TGTGCCACCAGCAGCGAGACCTATGGCTACACCTTC. It encodes CATSSETYGYTF. The rearrangement joins TRBV15 to TRBJ1-2; no clear D. This CDR3 comprises 12 residues. CDR1 is LNHNV, CDR2 YYDKDF, per germline (reference sequence). V lost 3 bases and J 4 bases, leaving 6 bases between the germline ends. The variable domain in full, with the rest retrieved from reference TRBV15 and TRBJ1-2, is DAMVIQNPRYQVTQFGKPVTLSCSQTLNHNVMYWYQQKSSQAPKLLFHYYDKDFNNEADTPDNFQSRRPNTSFCFLDIRSPGLGDTAMYLCATSSETYGYTFGSGTRLTVV.